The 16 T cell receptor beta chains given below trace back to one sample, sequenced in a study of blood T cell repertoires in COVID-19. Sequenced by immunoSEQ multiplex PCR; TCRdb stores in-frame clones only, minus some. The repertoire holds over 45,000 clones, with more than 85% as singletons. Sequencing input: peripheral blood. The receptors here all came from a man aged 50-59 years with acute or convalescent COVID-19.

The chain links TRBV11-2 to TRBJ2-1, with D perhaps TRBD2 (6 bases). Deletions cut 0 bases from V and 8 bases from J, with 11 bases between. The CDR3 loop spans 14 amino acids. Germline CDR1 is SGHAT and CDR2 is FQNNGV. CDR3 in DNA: TGTGCCAGCAGCTTAGATATCCGGGGGTATGAGCAGTTCTTC. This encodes CASSLDIRGYEQFF.

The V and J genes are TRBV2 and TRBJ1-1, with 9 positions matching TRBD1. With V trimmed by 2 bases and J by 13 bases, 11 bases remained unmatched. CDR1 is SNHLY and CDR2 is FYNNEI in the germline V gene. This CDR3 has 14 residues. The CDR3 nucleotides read TGTGCCAGCAGTGAAATCTCGGGACAGGGTAAGGTTTTCTTT. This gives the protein CASSEISGQGKVFF.

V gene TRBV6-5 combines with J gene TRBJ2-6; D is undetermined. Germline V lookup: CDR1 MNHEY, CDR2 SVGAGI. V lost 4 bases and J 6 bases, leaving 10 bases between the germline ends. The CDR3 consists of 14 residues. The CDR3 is CASSSSRSANVLTF. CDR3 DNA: TGTGCCAGCAGTTCCTCGAGGTCGGCCAACGTCCTGACTTTC.

CDR3 region: CASSVGVGQGNTEAFF. The CDR3 nucleotides read TGTGCCAGCAGCGTAGGTGTTGGACAGGGGAACACTGAAGCTTTCTTT. V is TRBV9 and J is TRBJ1-1; TRBD1 aligns across 8 bases. With V trimmed by 0 bases and J by 1 base, 5 bases remained unmatched. CDR1 is SGDLS, CDR2 YYNGEE, per germline. The CDR3 is 16 amino acids.

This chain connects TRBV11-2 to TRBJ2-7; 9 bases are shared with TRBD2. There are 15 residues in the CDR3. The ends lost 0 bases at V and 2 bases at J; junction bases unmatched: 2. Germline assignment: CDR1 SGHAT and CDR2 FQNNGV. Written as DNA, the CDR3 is TGTGCCAGCAGCTTAGATACTAGCGGGCCCTACGAGCAGTACTTC. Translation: CASSLDTSGPYEQYF.

The CDR3 loop is CSVEGMGGNTDTQYF. CDR3 DNA sequence: TGCAGCGTTGAAGGAATGGGCGGGAACACAGATACGCAGTATTTT. V is TRBV29-1 and J is TRBJ2-3; tentative D call: TRBD2 (6 bases). The germline V and J ends were trimmed by 1 base and 2 bases, with 13 bases remaining between them. The CDR3 consists of 15 residues. Germline V lookup: CDR1 SQVTM, CDR2 ANQGSEA.

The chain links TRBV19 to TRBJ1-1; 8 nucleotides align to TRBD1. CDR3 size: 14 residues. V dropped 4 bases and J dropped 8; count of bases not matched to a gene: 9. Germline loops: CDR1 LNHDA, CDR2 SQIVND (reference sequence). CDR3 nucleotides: TGTGCCAGTAGTACGGACAGGGAGCGATTCGAAGCTTTCTTT. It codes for CASSTDRERFEAFF. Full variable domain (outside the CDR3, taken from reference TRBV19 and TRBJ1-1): DGGITQSPKYLFRKEGQNVTLSCEQNLNHDAMYWYRQDPGQGLRLIYYSQIVNDFQKGDIAEGYSVSREKKESFPLTVTSAQKNPTAFYLCASSTDRERFEAFFGQGTRLTVV.

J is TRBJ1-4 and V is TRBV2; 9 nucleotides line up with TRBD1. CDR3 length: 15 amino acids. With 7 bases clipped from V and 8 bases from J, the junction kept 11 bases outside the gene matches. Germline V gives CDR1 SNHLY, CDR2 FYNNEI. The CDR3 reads CASIRTGDIREKLFF. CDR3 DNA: TGTGCCAGCATCAGGACAGGGGATATTAGGGAAAAACTGTTTTTT.

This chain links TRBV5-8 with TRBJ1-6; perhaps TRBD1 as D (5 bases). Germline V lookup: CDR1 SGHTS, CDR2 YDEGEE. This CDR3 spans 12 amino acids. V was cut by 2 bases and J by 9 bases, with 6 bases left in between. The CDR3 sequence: CASSLRGSPLHF. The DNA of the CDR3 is TGTGCCAGCAGCTTAAGGGGTTCACCCCTCCACTTT.

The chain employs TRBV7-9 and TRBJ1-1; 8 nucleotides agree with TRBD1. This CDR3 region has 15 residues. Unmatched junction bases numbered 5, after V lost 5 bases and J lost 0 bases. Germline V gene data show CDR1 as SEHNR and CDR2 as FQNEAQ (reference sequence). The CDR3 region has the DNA TGTGCCAGCAGCCCAGGGGACAGGCTGAACACTGAAGCTTTCTTT. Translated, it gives CASSPGDRLNTEAFF.

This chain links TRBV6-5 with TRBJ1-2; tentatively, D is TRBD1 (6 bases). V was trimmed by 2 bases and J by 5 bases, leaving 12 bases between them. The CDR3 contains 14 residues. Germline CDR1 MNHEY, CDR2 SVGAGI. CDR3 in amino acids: CASSYAGVGYGYTF. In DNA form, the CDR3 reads TGTGCCAGCAGTTACGCAGGGGTAGGATATGGCTACACCTTC.

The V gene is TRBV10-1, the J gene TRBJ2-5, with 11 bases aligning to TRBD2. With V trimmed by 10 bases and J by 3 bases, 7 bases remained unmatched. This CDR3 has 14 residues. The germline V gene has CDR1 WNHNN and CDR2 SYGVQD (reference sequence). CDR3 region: CAIIAGGPKETQYF. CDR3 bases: TGCGCCATAATAGCGGGAGGGCCAAAAGAGACCCAGTACTTC.

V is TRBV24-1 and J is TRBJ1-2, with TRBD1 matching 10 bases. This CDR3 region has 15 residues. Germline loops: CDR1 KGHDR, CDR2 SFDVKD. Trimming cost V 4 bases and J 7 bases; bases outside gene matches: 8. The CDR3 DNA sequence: TGTGCCACCAGTGACCCTGACAGGGGGCTTCGTGGCTACACCTTC. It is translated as CATSDPDRGLRGYTF.

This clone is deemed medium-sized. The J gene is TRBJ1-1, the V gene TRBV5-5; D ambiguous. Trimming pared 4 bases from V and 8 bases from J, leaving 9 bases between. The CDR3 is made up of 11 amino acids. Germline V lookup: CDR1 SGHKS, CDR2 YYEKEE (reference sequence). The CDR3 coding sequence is TGTGCCAGCAGCCGTGAGGGAGAAGCTTTCTTT. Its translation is CASSREGEAFF.

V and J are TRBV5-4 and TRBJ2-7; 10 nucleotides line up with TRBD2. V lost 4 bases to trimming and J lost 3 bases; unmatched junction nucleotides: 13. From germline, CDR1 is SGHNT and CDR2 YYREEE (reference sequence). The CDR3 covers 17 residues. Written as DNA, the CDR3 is TGTGCCAGCAGCCGTCTAGCGGGAGAGGGAAGTATCTACGAGCAGTACTTC. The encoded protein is CASSRLAGEGSIYEQYF. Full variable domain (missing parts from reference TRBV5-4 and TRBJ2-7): ETGVTQSPTHLIKTRGQQVTLRCSSQSGHNTVSWYQQALGQGPQFIFQYYREEENGRGNFPPRFSGLQFPNYSSELNVNALELDDSALYLCASSRLAGEGSIYEQYFGPGTRLTVT.

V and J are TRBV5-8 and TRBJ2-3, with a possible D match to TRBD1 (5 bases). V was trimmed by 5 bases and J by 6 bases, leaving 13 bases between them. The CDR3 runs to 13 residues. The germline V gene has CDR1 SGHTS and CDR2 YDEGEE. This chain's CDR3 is CASSRGRSDTQYF. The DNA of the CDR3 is TGTGCCAGCAGTAGGGGCCGTTCGGATACGCAGTATTTT.